Listed below are T cell receptor beta chains from one sample, sequenced in a study of T-cell memory formation after mild COVID-19. One entry per CDR3 protein results from TCRdb running MiXCR on the 5' RACE reads. The sample holds 200,000 to 300,000 distinct CDR3 sequences, over 9% seen once. Material for sequencing was PBMCs or a T cell subset sorted from them (not recorded which). Source of these receptors: a man between 18 and 35 years old who had mild COVID-19 (a few samples of this study predate the infection). Cell type and time point are not known. The CDR3 runs from the conserved cysteine through the conserved F or W.

J gene,CDR3 length,V gene,CDR3 protein
TRBJ2-5,13,TRBV3-1,CASRHSGGETQYF
TRBJ2-3,13,TRBV20-1,CSSFSGERNTQYF
TRBJ2-5,15,TRBV20-1,CSALRGGGSSETQYF
TRBJ1-2,16,TRBV7-3,CASSLWGGDRAYGYTF
TRBJ2-1,15,TRBV6-1,CASSETSGGYNEQFF
TRBJ2-7,14,TRBV12-3/TRBV12-4,CASTRTSGGDEQYF
TRBJ2-2,15,TRBV5-1,CASSRELYSTGELFF
TRBJ1-1,13,TRBV20-1,CSGYGTGSPEAFF
TRBJ2-5,14,TRBV4-1,CASSQVDRLETQYF
TRBJ1-4,10,TRBV29-1,CSVETEKLFF
TRBJ1-5,19,TRBV12-5,CASGLVNRGLTSSNQPQHF
TRBJ1-3,14,TRBV5-6,CASSLGTGGNTIYF
TRBJ1-4,17,TRBV7-2,CASSPRPIYATNEKLFF
TRBJ2-3,16,TRBV6-2/TRBV6-3,CASSSRTGKGTDTQYF
TRBJ2-1,13,TRBV12-3/TRBV12-4,CASSLSVVEEQFF
TRBJ1-1,11,TRBV6-2/TRBV6-3,CASSRKWEAFF
TRBJ2-1,13,TRBV12-3/TRBV12-4,CASSFSQGYEQFF
TRBJ2-3,15,TRBV7-9,CASSSRGSGMDTQYF
TRBJ1-5,16,TRBV4-2,CASSQEAGNSNQPQHF
TRBJ2-3,14,TRBV11-2,CASSSSTYSDTQYF
TRBJ1-1,20,TRBV4-1,CASSQGPWASGVRPGTEAFF
TRBJ2-6,18,TRBV10-2,CASRGNRGPSSGANVLTF
TRBJ2-3,12,TRBV29-1,CSVGTESDTQYF
TRBJ1-1,16,TRBV25-1,CASSGGQGAVGTEAFF
TRBJ2-1,12,TRBV20-1,CSASRASGEQFF
TRBJ2-7,13,TRBV14,CASSQATTGEQYF
TRBJ2-3,15,TRBV5-1,CASSTTGQSTDTQYF
TRBJ2-7,14,TRBV7-8,CASSLSDTDYEQYF
TRBJ2-3,11,TRBV24-1,CATGSTDTQYF